Sequencing of this TCR beta chain was carried out in a study of OX40 agonist ivuxolimab in advanced cancers. General observations from the study: On average, CD8+ T cells had more expanded clones than CD4+.

Libraries were prepared by immunoSEQ multiplex PCR; TCRdb keeps only in-frame clonotypes and omits some of them. The profile shows 60,000 to 70,000 clones, 89% of them singletons. On this clone itself: Its cognate antigen is unknown.

Germline V gene sequence: CDR1 SEHNR, CDR2 FQNEAQ (reference sequence). The CDR3 loop spans 12 amino acids. Trimming pared 3 bases from V and 5 bases from J, leaving 5 bases between. The sequencing here drew on CD4+ or CD8+ T cells sorted from blood, taken in a trial of the OX40 agonist ivuxolimab. This clonotype was sampled from an adult with an advanced solid tumor such as melanoma, head and neck, liver or kidney cancer. The gene calls are TRBV7-9 and TRBJ2-1; unclear D gene. The CDR3 nucleotides are TGTGCCAGCAGCTTGCTAGACAATGAGCAGTTCTTC. This sequence encodes CASSLLDNEQFF.